This T cell receptor beta chain appears in the sequencing data of a study of CD8 T cells in Susac syndrome. Reverse transcription of roughly 0.45 to 1 ug RNA was carried out with random hexamers. TCRdb used MiXCR to reprocess the immunoSEQ multiplex PCR reads, holding one entry per CDR3 protein. The sample contains over 150,000 distinct CDR3 sequences, roughly 95% of which appear only once. The CDR3 has 17 amino acids. Germline V gene sequence: CDR1 MNHNS, CDR2 SASEGT. V was trimmed by 8 bases and J by 0 bases, leaving 20 bases between them. A remark on this clonotype: Its matching antigen is unknown.

Overall study results and limits: It was acknowledged in the study that the number of individuals who were included in its TCR sequencing and HLA analysis was relatively small.

Sequenced sample: CD4+ T cells from PBMCs. The chain links TRBV6-1 to TRBJ2-1, with D hard to call. The clonotype originates from a human donor with Susac syndrome. DNA of the CDR3: TGTGCCAGCTCCTGGGTTTTGCGTCTCGACTCCTACAATGAGCAGTTCTTC. Protein sequence: CASSWVLRLDSYNEQFF.